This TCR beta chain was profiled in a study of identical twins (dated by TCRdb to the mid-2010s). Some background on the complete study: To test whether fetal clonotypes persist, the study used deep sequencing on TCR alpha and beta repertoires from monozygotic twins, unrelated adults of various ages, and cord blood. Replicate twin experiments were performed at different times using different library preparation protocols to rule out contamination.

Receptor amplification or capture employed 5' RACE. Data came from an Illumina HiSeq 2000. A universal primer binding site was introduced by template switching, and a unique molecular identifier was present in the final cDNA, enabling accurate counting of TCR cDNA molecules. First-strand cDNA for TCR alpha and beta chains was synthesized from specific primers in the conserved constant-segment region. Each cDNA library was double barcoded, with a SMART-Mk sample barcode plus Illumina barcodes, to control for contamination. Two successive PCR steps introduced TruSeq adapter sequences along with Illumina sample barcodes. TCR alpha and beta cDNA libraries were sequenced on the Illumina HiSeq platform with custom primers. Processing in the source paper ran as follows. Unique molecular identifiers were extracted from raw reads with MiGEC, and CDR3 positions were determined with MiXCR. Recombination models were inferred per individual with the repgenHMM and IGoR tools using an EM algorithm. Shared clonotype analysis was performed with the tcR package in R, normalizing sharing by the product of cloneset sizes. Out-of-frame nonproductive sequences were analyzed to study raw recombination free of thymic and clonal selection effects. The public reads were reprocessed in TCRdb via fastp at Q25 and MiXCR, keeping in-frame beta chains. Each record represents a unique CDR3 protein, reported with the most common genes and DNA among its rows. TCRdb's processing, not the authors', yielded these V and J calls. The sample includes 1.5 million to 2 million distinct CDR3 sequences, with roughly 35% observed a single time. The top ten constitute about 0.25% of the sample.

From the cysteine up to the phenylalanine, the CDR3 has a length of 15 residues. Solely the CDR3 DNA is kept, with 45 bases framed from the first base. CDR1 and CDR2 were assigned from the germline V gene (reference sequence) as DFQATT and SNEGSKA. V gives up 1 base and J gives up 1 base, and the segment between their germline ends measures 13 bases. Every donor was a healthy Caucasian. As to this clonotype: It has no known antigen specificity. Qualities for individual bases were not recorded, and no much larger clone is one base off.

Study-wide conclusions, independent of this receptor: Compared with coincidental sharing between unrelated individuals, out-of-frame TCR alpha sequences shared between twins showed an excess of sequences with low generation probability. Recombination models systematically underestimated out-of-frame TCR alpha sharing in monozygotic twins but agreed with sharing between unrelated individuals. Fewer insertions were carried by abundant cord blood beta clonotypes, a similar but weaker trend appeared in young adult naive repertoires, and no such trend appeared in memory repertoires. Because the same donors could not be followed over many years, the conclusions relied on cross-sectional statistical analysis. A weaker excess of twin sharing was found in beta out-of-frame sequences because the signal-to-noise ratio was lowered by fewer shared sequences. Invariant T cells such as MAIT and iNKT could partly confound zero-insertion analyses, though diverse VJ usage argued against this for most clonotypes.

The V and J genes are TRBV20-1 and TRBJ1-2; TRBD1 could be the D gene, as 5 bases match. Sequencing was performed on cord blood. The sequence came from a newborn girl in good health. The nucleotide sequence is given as TGCAGTGCTAGAGCAGGACACCCCCTTAACTATGGCTACACCTTC. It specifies CSARAGHPLNYGYTF.